The 32 T cell receptor beta chains below all came from one sample that was sequenced in a study of blood T cell repertoires in COVID-19. Profiling relied on immunoSEQ multiplex PCR, and the TCRdb table lists in-frame clones only, not all of them. Of approximately 450,000 clones detected, about 89% appear once; the ten largest clones hold more than 4%. Sequenced: peripheral blood. The receptors stem from a young woman with acute or convalescent COVID-19.

This clone occurred a few times. This chain joins TRBV7-2 and TRBJ2-7; 8 positions agree with TRBD2. J was trimmed by 2 bases and V by 1 base; bases with no gene match: 7. This CDR3 region has 16 residues. The germline V gene encodes CDR1 SGHTA and CDR2 FQGNSA. The chain's CDR3 is CASSLEGGGYTYEQYF. For the CDR3, the DNA is TGTGCCAGCAGCTTAGAAGGCGGGGGGTATACCTACGAGCAGTACTTC.

The V and J genes are TRBV2 and TRBJ2-3; D unresolved. This CDR3 has 13 residues. Germline assignment: CDR1 SNHLY and CDR2 FYNNEI. Trimming took off 7 bases at V and 5 bases at J, with 13 bases between the two ends. The CDR3 loop is CASIRQRGDTQYF. CDR3 DNA sequence: TGTGCCAGCATACGTCAAAGAGGAGATACGCAGTATTTT.

This sequence joins TRBV12-3 or TRBV12-4 and TRBJ2-5, with D unresolved. Trimming stripped 6 bases from V and 2 bases from J, with 7 bases between. This CDR3 has 12 amino acids. The CDR3: CASSPLQETQYF. DNA of the CDR3: TGTGCCAGCAGCCCCCTACAAGAGACCCAGTACTTC.

The genes are TRBV4-1 and TRBJ2-7, with D unclear. This CDR3 contains 11 residues. Trimming pared 3 bases from V and 4 bases from J, leaving 4 bases between. Germline V lookup: CDR1 MGHRA, CDR2 YSYEKL. The CDR3 here is CASSHKYEQYF. DNA for the CDR3: TGCGCCAGCAGCCATAAATACGAGCAGTACTTC.

This chain uses TRBV27 with TRBJ2-7; TRBD2 matches at 7 bases. V lost 2 bases to trimming and J lost 2 bases; unmatched junction nucleotides: 6. The CDR3 consists of 15 residues. Germline-derived CDR1 and CDR2 are MNHEY and SMNVEV (reference sequence). The CDR3 reads CASSLGSGGTYEQYF. CDR3 coding DNA: TGTGCCAGCAGTTTAGGATCCGGGGGGACCTACGAGCAGTACTTC.

This chain joins TRBV9 and TRBJ2-3; tentatively, D is TRBD1 (6 bases). The germline gives CDR1 SGDLS, CDR2 YYNGEE. The CDR3 consists of 13 residues. With 4 bases removed from V and 2 bases from J, the gap between germline ends came to 8 bases. The CDR3 loop is CASSRDNTDTQYF. The CDR3 DNA reads TGTGCCAGCAGCCGGGACAACACAGATACGCAGTATTTT.

The rearrangement joins TRBV19 to TRBJ2-5, with 8 positions matching TRBD1. Losses at the gene ends were 6 bases for V and 2 bases for J; bases not matched to a gene: 8. This CDR3 is built from 15 residues. Per germline, CDR1 LNHDA and CDR2 SQIVND (reference sequence). Here the CDR3 DNA reads TGTGCCAGTAGAGCCGCGGGACAGGTGCAAGAGACCCAGTACTTC. Translation: CASRAAGQVQETQYF.

This chain joins TRBV7-9 and TRBJ2-3; TRBD1 agrees at 12 bases. Germline assignment: CDR1 SEHNR and CDR2 FQNEAQ (reference sequence). The CDR3 runs to 16 residues. V was clipped by 5 bases and J by 2 bases; unmatched bases: 5. The CDR3 spells CASSTGTGGFTDTQYF. The CDR3 DNA sequence: TGTGCCAGCAGCACGGGGACAGGGGGCTTCACAGATACGCAGTATTTT.

This clone was counted a single time. The chain joins TRBV9 to TRBJ2-1, with TRBD2 matching over 9 bases. Germline-derived CDR1 and CDR2 are SGDLS and YYNGEE. The ends lost 6 bases at V and 5 bases at J; junction bases unmatched: 6. The CDR3 is made up of 14 amino acids. As DNA, the CDR3 is TGTGCCAGCACCTTACGGACTAGCGACAATGAGCAGTTCTTC. It encodes CASTLRTSDNEQFF.

The chain employs TRBV10-3 and TRBJ1-3; D gene uncertain. V was cut by 10 bases and J by 4 bases, with 11 bases left in between. The CDR3 has 12 residues. The germline V gene has CDR1 ENHRY and CDR2 SYGVKD. The CDR3 region has the DNA TGTGCCACCGCGTCACAGGGAAACACCATATATTTT. Protein product: CATASQGNTIYF.

The chain recombines TRBV5-6 with TRBJ2-7; D not resolved. The V end was cut by 0 bases, the J end by 2 bases, with 9 bases between. Germline loops: CDR1 SGHDT, CDR2 YYEEEE. This CDR3 is built from 14 residues. In DNA form, the CDR3 reads TGTGCCAGCAGCTTGGGTGGCATACCCTACGAGCAGTACTTC. Protein product: CASSLGGIPYEQYF.

The chain has TRBV28 and TRBJ2-2; D is uncertain. Germline CDR1 is MDHEN and CDR2 is SYDVKM. CDR3 length: 14 residues. Trimming took off 3 bases at V and 4 bases at J, with 9 bases between the two ends. CDR3 sequence (DNA): TGTGCCAGCAGTTTCGGAGCGTCCACCGGGGAGCTGTTTTTT. Its protein is CASSFGASTGELFF.

The J gene is TRBJ1-1, the V gene TRBV4-1; D perhaps matches TRBD1 (6 bases). Germline CDR1 reads MGHRA; CDR2 reads YSYEKL. Trimming pared 4 bases from V and 4 bases from J, leaving 19 bases between. This CDR3 has 16 amino acids. The CDR3 coding sequence is TGCGCCAGCAGCCGAAGCTGGCTCTGGACAGCCACTGAAGCTTTCTTT. This translates into CASSRSWLWTATEAFF.

CDR3 nucleotides: TGCAGTGCTAGTGCGGACGCAGACTATAGCAATCAGCCCCAGCATTTT. Translating gives CSASADADYSNQPQHF. The V and J genes are TRBV20-1 and TRBJ1-5; D is unclear. The V gene lost 3 bases and the J gene lost 0 bases, with 15 bases spanning the gap. This CDR3 contains 16 residues. The germline gives CDR1 DFQATT, CDR2 SNEGSKA (reference sequence).

V and J are TRBV30 and TRBJ2-2; 10 nucleotides match TRBD1. The CDR3 spans 15 residues. Germline V gene data show CDR1 as GTSNPN and CDR2 as SVGIG (reference sequence). J lost 3 bases, V lost 7 bases, and 8 bases had no gene match. In DNA, the CDR3 is TGTGCCTTAATACCCGGGACAGGGGACACCGGGGAGCTGTTTTTT. Encoded protein: CALIPGTGDTGELFF.

The rearrangement links TRBV3-1 (or the pseudogene TRBV3-2) to TRBJ1-1; D is ambiguous. CDR1 LGHDT and CDR2 YNNKEL come from the germline V gene (reference sequence). Deletions cut 6 bases from V and 1 base from J, with 12 bases between. The CDR3 is made up of 14 amino acids. The CDR3: CASRLRQTNTEAFF. The CDR3 DNA reads as TGTGCCAGCAGATTGAGACAAACGAACACTGAAGCTTTCTTT.

This sequence joins TRBV27 and TRBJ1-6; D not resolved. V was trimmed by 3 bases and J by 0 bases, leaving 3 bases between them. Germline V gene lookup returns CDR1 MNHEY and CDR2 SMNVEV (reference sequence). This CDR3 has 14 amino acids. In DNA form, the CDR3 reads TGTGCCAGCAGTTTTAGCTCCTATAATTCACCCCTCCACTTT. Residues: CASSFSSYNSPLHF.

V gene TRBV11-2 combines with J gene TRBJ1-1, with 7 bases fitting TRBD1. J lost 1 base, V lost 4 bases, and 3 bases had no gene match. Germline V gives CDR1 SGHAT, CDR2 FQNNGV. The length of the CDR3 is 14 residues. This CDR3 reads CASSSGQRNTEAFF. CDR3 coding DNA: TGTGCCAGCAGCTCGGGACAGCGGAACACTGAAGCTTTCTTT.

This clone was seen just once. The chain couples TRBV28 to TRBJ2-7; possibly TRBD1 for D (5 bases). This CDR3 has 13 residues. CDR1 MDHEN and CDR2 SYDVKM come from the germline V gene. Trimming pared 7 bases from V and 0 bases from J, leaving 10 bases between. The CDR3 loop is CASKGHNSYEQYF. The CDR3 bases are TGTGCCAGCAAAGGACACAACTCCTACGAGCAGTACTTC.

The V gene is TRBV19, the J gene TRBJ2-5; 7 nucleotides agree with TRBD1. Germline loops: CDR1 LNHDA, CDR2 SQIVND (reference sequence). With V trimmed by 4 bases and J by 1 base, 3 bases remained unmatched. This CDR3 has 14 amino acids. CDR3 in amino acids: CASSTWDSQETQYF. CDR3 DNA sequence: TGTGCCAGTAGTACCTGGGACAGCCAAGAGACCCAGTACTTC.

This clone appeared a few times. The chain recombines TRBV5-1 with TRBJ2-1, with 9 bases that match TRBD2. Germline CDR1 reads SGHRS; CDR2 reads YFSETQ. The CDR3 runs 15 residues. V shed 5 bases, J shed 2 bases, and the junction held 5 bases outside the gene matches. The CDR3, as DNA: TGCGCCAGCAGGGCCGGGACTAGCCCCTACAATGAGCAGTTCTTC. It codes for CASRAGTSPYNEQFF.

CDR3 in amino acids: CASRMGLGSYEQYF. The DNA for the CDR3 is TGTGCCAGTAGGATGGGGTTGGGGAGCTACGAGCAGTACTTC. The chain employs TRBV19 and TRBJ2-7; a possible D gene is TRBD2 (5 bases). This CDR3 has 14 amino acids. V lost 6 bases to trimming and J lost 3 bases, with 15 bases between them. CDR1 and CDR2 from the germline V gene are LNHDA and SQIVND (reference sequence).

This clone has only one observation. The rearrangement uses TRBV6-5 and TRBJ1-6; D ambiguous. With 4 bases removed from V and 13 bases from J, the gap between germline ends came to 8 bases. Germline CDR1 is MNHEY and CDR2 is SVGAGI. The CDR3 is 11 residues long. The CDR3 is CASSSGIPLHF. CDR3 DNA sequence: TGTGCCAGCAGTTCGGGTATCCCCCTCCACTTT.

Concerning this clone itself: This could be a read error, since a much larger clone is one nucleotide away. The sample carries other DNA sequences with the same CDR3. This chain uses TRBV2 with TRBJ1-1, with D unclear. Germline assignment: CDR1 SNHLY and CDR2 FYNNEI. The CDR3 runs to 14 residues. The V gene lost 7 bases and the J gene lost 2 bases, with 14 bases spanning the gap. Here the CDR3 reads CASISGGINTEAFF. The CDR3 nucleotides are TGTGCCAGCATCAGCGGAGGGATTAACACTGAAGCTTTCTTT.

J is TRBJ1-2 and V is TRBV4-1; TRBD1 aligns across 9 bases. The junction had 8 bases not matched to a gene; V was cut back by 1 base and J by 8 bases. Looked up from germline, CDR1 is MGHRA and CDR2 is YSYEKL. The CDR3 spans 15 residues. The CDR3 DNA sequence: TGCGCCAGCAGCCAAGGCGAGGGACAGGGTTGGGGCTACACCTTC. It codes for CASSQGEGQGWGYTF.

For this clone: Other DNA sequences in the sample encode the same CDR3. CDR3 residues: CASSYGGGYNEQFF. DNA of the CDR3: TGTGCCAGCAGTTATGGGGGGGGGTACAATGAGCAGTTCTTC. The rearrangement links TRBV2 to TRBJ2-1; the match to TRBD2 covers 7 bases. The CDR3 length is 14 residues. The J segment lost 4 bases and the V segment lost 5 bases, leaving 5 bases of the junction unmatched. Germline-derived CDR1 and CDR2 are SNHLY and FYNNEI.

The V gene is TRBV3-1 (or the pseudogene TRBV3-2), the J gene TRBJ2-7; perhaps TRBD2 as D (6 bases). CDR1 and CDR2 from the germline V gene are LGHDT and YNNKEL (reference sequence). The CDR3 covers 15 residues. V lost 2 bases, J lost 3 bases, and 14 bases lay in between. CDR3 sequence (DNA): TGTGCCAGCAGCCAAAGGACTACCCTGGGCTACGAGCAGTACTTC. Translated, it gives CASSQRTTLGYEQYF.

Only a few counts were recorded for this clone. The chain recombines TRBV6-5 with TRBJ2-7; 8 bases align to TRBD1. Germline V gene lookup returns CDR1 MNHEY and CDR2 SVGAGI. The V gene end was trimmed by 7 bases and the J gene end by 3 bases; junction bases not matched to a gene: 8. The CDR3 is made up of 14 amino acids. CDR3 in DNA: TGTGCCAGCACCTCAGGGGGCGCATACTACGAGCAGTACTTC. Its translation: CASTSGGAYYEQYF.

The CDR3 DNA reads as TGCGCCAGCAGCTCAACCGGGACTGCCACAGATACGCAGTATTTT. Its protein is CASSSTGTATDTQYF. This sequence joins TRBV5-1 and TRBJ2-3; a possible D gene is TRBD2 (6 bases). The germline CDR1 and CDR2 sequences are SGHRS and YFSETQ. This CDR3 has 15 residues. Trimming shortened V by 3 bases and J by 2 bases, and 13 bases separated the two germline ends. The full variable domain, in which reference TRBV5-1 and TRBJ2-3 provide the parts outside the CDR3, is KAGVTQTPRYLIKTRGQQVTLSCSPISGHRSVSWYQQTPGQGLQFLFEYFSETQRNKGNFPGRFSGRQFSNSRSEMNVSTLELGDSALYLCASSSTGTATDTQYFGPGTRLTVL.

V and J are TRBV19 and TRBJ2-1, with 13 positions matching TRBD2. The germline V gene has CDR1 LNHDA and CDR2 SQIVND (reference sequence). This CDR3 comprises 19 residues. The V segment lost 1 base and the J segment 5 bases; nucleotides outside the gene matches: 11. In DNA form, the CDR3 reads TGTGCCAGTAGTATAGCCATCCACGGACTAGCGGGGGCAAACAATGAGCAGTTCTTC. As protein: CASSIAIHGLAGANNEQFF.

V usage is TRBV19 and J usage is TRBJ2-1, with TRBD1 identical over 7 bases. Germline V gene sequence: CDR1 LNHDA, CDR2 SQIVND (reference sequence). The trim removed 6 bases at V and 8 bases at J, leaving 10 bases unmatched. The CDR3 spans 14 residues. The CDR3 coding sequence is TGTGCCAGTAGACCGGACAGGTTAAGCGATGAGCAGTTCTTC. Translation: CASRPDRLSDEQFF.

The gene calls are TRBV28 and TRBJ2-1, with 7 bases matching TRBD1. Germline V gives CDR1 MDHEN, CDR2 SYDVKM. The CDR3 covers 15 residues. Trimming cost V 2 bases and J 2 bases; bases outside gene matches: 3. For the CDR3, the DNA is TGTGCCAGCAGTTTAGTCCAGGGGGCCTACAATGAGCAGTTCTTC. Residues: CASSLVQGAYNEQFF.